This TCR beta chain was sequenced in a study of T cell responses to AZD1222 COVID-19 vaccine. Trimming pared 2 bases from V and 7 bases from J, leaving 11 bases between. Looked up from germline, CDR1 is LGHDT and CDR2 is YNNKEL (reference sequence). This CDR3 has 13 amino acids. Sequenced by immunoSEQ multiplex PCR; TCRdb stores in-frame clones only, minus some. The sample lists about 130,000 clones; roughly nine tenths were seen once. The sequence came from an adult in good health. The material was peripheral blood, obtained on day 0 of AZD1222 vaccination. V and J are TRBV3-1 (or the pseudogene TRBV3-2) and TRBJ1-2, with D possibly TRBD1 on 5 matching bases. The CDR3 coding sequence is TGTGCCAGCAGCCAATGGGGCGAGGTTGGCTACACCTTC. It translates to CASSQWGEVGYTF.